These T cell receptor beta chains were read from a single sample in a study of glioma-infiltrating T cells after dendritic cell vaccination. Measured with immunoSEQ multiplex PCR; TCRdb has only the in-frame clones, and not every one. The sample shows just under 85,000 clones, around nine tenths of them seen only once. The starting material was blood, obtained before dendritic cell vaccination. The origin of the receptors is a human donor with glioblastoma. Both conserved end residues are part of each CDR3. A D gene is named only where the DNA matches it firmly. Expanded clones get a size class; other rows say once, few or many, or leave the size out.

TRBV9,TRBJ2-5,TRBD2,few,TGTGCCAGCAGCCCAGGGGGACTAGCGGGGCGTGGGGAGACCCAGTACTTC,CASSPGGLAGRGETQYF
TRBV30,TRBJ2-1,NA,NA,TGTGCCTGGACGGAGCGGCTTTACAATGAGCAGTTCTTC,CAWTERLYNEQFF
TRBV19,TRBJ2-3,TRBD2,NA,TGTGCCAGTAGTATGGGGACTAGCGGGGGGGCCACAGATACGCAGTATTTT,CASSMGTSGGATDTQYF
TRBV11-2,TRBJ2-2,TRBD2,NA,TGTGCCAGCAGCCAGGGCGGGAGTCTGAACACCGGGGAGCTGTTTTTT,CASSQGGSLNTGELFF
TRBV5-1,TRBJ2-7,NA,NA,TGCGCCAGCAGCCTCTCGGACTCAGCCTACGAGCAGTACTTC,CASSLSDSAYEQYF
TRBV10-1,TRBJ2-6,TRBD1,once,TGCGCCAGTCCGGGACAGATTTTCGATTGCTCTGGGGCCAACGTCCTGACTTTC,CASPGQIFDCSGANVLTF
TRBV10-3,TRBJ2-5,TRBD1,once,TGTGCCACCTACTCAGGGGGAAGGGAAGAGACCCAGTACTTC,CATYSGGREETQYF
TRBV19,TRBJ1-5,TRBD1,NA,TGTGCCAGTAGTTTCCGACAGGGGCTGAATCAGCCCCAGCATTTT,CASSFRQGLNQPQHF
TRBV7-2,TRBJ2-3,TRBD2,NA,TGTGCCAGCAGCTTAGGCGGGAGGGGAGAAGATACGCAGTATTTT,CASSLGGRGEDTQYF
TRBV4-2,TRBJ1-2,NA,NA,TGTGCCAGCAGCCAAGATCGGCAGGGCTTCTATGGCTACACCTTC,CASSQDRQGFYGYTF
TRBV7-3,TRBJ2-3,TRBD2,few,TGTGCCAGCAGCAGACTAGCGGTCGCCACAGATACGCAGTATTTT,CASSRLAVATDTQYF
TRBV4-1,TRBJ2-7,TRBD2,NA,TGCGCCAGCATGAGACTAGCGGGAGGTCGATCCTACGAGCAGTACTTC,CASMRLAGGRSYEQYF
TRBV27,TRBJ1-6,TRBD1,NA,TGTGCCAGCAGTCGCACCGGGACAGTAAATTCACCCCTCCACTTT,CASSRTGTVNSPLHF
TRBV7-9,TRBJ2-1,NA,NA,TGTGCCAGCAGCAGGGGCTACAATGAGCAGTTCTTC,CASSRGYNEQFF
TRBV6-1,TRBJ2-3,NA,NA,TGTGCCAGCAGTGTGCAGAAAGATACGCAGTATTTT,CASSVQKDTQYF
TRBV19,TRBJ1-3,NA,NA,TGTGCCAGTAGTCCCAGGGCCTCTGGAAACACCATATATTTT,CASSPRASGNTIYF
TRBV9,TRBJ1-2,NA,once,TGTGCCAGCACCAGGGAAGATACTAACTATGGCTACACCTTC,CASTREDTNYGYTF
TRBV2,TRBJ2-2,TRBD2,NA,TGTGCCAGCAGTTTAGCGGGAGTCGCGAACACCGGGGAGCTGTTTTTT,CASSLAGVANTGELFF
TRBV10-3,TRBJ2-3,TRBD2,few,TGTGCCATCAGTGAGTCAGCGGGGGGCTTCACAGATACGCAGTATTTT,CAISESAGGFTDTQYF
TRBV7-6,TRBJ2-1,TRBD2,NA,TGTGCCAGCAGCTTAGCGGGAGGGAGGGACAATGAGCAGTTCTTC,CASSLAGGRDNEQFF
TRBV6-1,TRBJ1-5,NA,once,TGTGCCAGCAGTGTCCAGGGTGGTCAGCCCCAGCATTTT,CASSVQGGQPQHF
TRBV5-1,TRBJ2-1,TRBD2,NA,TGCGCCAGCAGCTCGGCGGGGGCCTACAATGAGCAGTTCTTC,CASSSAGAYNEQFF
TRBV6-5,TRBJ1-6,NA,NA,TGTGCCAGCAGTGCGGAGGACAGCGTTTCAGTCCTCCACTTT,CASSAEDSVSVLHF
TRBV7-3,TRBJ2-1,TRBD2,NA,TGTGCCAGCAGCGCGGGACTAGCGGGTCTATACAATGAGCAGTTCTTC,CASSAGLAGLYNEQFF
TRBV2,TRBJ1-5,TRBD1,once,TGTGCCAGCACCGAACAGGGGGCCGGCAATCAGCCCCAGCATTTT,CASTEQGAGNQPQHF
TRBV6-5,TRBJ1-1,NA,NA,TGTGCCAGCAGTGGGGCGCGCGGGGGGAAGGAAGCTTTCTTT,CASSGARGGKEAFF
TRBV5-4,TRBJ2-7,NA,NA,TGTGCCAGCAGCTCGGAGGGCCGAGGAAACGAGCAGTACTTC,CASSSEGRGNEQYF
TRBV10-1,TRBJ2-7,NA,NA,TGCGCCAGCAGTTCCTCGGAGGGCTACGAGCAGTACTTC,CASSSSEGYEQYF
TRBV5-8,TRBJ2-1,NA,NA,TGTGCCAGCAGCTTTTTCGGGGCACGGAGGGACGGGTACAATGAGCAGTTCTTC,CASSFFGARRDGYNEQFF
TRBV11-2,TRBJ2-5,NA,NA,TGTGCCAGCAGCTCAGGGATGAAAGAGACCCAGTACTTC,CASSSGMKETQYF
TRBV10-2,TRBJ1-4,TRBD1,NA,TGCGCCAGCAGCCCTCAGGGGGCAACTAATGAAAAACTGTTTTTT,CASSPQGATNEKLFF
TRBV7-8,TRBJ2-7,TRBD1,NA,TGTGCCAGCAGCCAACAGACAGGGGGCAAGACCTACGAGCAGTACTTC,CASSQQTGGKTYEQYF
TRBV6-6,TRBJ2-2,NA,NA,TGTGCCAGCTCTCCGGAGGCGAACACCGGGGAGCTGTTTTTT,CASSPEANTGELFF
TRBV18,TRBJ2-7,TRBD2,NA,TGTGCCAGCTCAACAACCGGGACTAGGGACGAGCAGTACTTC,CASSTTGTRDEQYF
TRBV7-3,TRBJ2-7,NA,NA,TGTGCCAGCAGCTTAACGGAGTCGTCCACCGAGCAGTACTTC,CASSLTESSTEQYF
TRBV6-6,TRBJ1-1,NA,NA,TGTGCCAGCAGTAGACAGGAGAACACTGAAGCTTTCTTT,CASSRQENTEAFF
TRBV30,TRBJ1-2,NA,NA,TGTGCCTGGAGCAGGGGTTATGGCTACACCTTC,CAWSRGYGYTF
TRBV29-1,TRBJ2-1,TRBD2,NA,TGCAGCGTTCAGGACCTAGAGCGGGGGGCCTACAATGAGCAGTTCTTC,CSVQDLERGAYNEQFF
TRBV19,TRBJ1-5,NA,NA,TGTGCCAGTAGCAACAGGGAGAGCAATCAGCCCCAGCATTTT,CASSNRESNQPQHF
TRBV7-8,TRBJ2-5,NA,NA,TGTGCCAGCAGCTTAAGGGGTTACCAAGAGACCCAGTACTTC,CASSLRGYQETQYF
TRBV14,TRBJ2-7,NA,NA,TGTGCCAGCGGGCGTACTCCCGACGAGCAGTACTTC,CASGRTPDEQYF